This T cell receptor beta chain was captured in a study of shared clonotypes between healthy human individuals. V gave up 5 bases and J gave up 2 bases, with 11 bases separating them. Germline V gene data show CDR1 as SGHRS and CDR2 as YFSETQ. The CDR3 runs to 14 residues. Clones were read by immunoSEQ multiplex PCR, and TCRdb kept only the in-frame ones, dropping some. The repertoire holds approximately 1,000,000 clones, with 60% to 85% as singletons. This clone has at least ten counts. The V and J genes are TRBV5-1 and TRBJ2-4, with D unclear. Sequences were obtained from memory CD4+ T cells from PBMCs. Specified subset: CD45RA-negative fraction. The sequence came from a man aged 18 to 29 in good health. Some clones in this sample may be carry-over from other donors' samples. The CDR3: CASSYDDPKNIQYF. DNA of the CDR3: TGCGCCAGCAGTTACGACGACCCCAAAAACATTCAGTACTTC. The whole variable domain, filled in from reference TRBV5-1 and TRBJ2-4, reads KAGVTQTPRYLIKTRGQQVTLSCSPISGHRSVSWYQQTPGQGLQFLFEYFSETQRNKGNFPGRFSGRQFSNSRSEMNVSTLELGDSALYLCASSYDDPKNIQYFGAGTRLSVL.